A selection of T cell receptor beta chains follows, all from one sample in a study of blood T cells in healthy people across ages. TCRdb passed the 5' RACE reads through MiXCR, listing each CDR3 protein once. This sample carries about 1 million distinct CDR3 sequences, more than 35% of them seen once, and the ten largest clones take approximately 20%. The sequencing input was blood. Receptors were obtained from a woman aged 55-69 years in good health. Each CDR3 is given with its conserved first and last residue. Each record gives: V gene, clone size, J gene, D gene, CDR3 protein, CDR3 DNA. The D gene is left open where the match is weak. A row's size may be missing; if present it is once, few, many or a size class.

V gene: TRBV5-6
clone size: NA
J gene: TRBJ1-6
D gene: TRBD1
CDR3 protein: CASSSGGASPLHF
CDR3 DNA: TGTGCCAGCAGCTCAGGGGGCGCTTCACCCCTCCACTTT

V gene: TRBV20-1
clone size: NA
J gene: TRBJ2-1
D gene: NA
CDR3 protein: CSARPGFEQFF
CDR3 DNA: TGCAGTGCTAGACCCGGGTTTGAGCAGTTCTTC

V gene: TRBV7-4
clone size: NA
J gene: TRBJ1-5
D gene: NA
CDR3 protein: CASSPGTKDGNQPQHF
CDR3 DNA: TGTGCCAGCAGCCCCGGGACAAAGGACGGCAATCAGCCCCAGCATTTT

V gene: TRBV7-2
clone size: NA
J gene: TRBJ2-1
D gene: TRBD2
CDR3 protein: CARAGVRSYNEQFF
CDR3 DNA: TGTGCCAGGGCGGGAGTTCGGTCCTACAATGAGCAGTTCTTC

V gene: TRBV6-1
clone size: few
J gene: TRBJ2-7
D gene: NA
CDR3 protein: CASSDKGLPDGEQYF
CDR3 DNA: TGTGCCAGCAGTGACAAGGGACTCCCCGACGGGGAGCAGTACTTC

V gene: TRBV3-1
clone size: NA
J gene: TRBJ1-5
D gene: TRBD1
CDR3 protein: CVSSRGRGTGQPQHF
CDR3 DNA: TGTGTCAGCAGCCGGGGCAGGGGGACAGGTCAGCCCCAGCATTTT

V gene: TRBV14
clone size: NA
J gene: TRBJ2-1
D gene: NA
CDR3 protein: CASSHAGGLAKGNEQFF
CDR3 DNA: TGTGCCAGCAGCCATGCAGGTGGGCTAGCAAAGGGGAATGAGCAGTTCTTC

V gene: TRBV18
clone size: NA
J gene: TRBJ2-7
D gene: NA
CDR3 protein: CASSQLGESEQYF
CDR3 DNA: TGTGCCAGCTCACAGTTGGGGGAATCCGAGCAGTACTTC

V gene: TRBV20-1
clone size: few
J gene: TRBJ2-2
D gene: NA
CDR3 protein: CSARVSSGPNTGELFF
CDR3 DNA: TGCAGTGCTAGAGTCTCCAGCGGACCGAACACCGGGGAGCTGTTTTTT

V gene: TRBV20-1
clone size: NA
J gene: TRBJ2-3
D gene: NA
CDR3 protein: CSASTTGTPTDTQYF
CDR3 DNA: TGCAGTGCTTCTACCACCGGGACCCCCACAGATACGCAGTATTTT

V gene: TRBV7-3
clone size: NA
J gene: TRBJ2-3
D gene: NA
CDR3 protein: CASSLVLTSTDTQYF
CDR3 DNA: TGTGCCAGCAGCTTAGTGCTGACTAGCACAGATACGCAGTATTTT

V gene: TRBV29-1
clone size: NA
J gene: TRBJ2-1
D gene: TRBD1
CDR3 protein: CSAGPGTGWGEQFF
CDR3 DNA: TGCAGCGCTGGGCCTGGGACAGGATGGGGAGAGCAGTTCTTC

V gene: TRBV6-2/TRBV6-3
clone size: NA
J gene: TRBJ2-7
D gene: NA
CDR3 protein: CASSYSGRGDSYEQYF
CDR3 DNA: TGTGCCAGCAGTTACTCGGGCAGGGGGGACTCCTACGAGCAGTACTTC

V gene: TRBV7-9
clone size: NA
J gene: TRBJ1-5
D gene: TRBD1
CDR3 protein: CASSLVGKTGGNQPQHF
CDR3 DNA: TGTGCCAGCAGCTTAGTCGGGAAGACAGGGGGCAATCAGCCCCAGCATTTT

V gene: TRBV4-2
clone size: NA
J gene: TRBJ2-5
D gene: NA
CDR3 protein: CASSQDFGLETQYF
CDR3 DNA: TGTGCCAGCAGCCAAGATTTTGGGTTGGAGACCCAGTACTTC

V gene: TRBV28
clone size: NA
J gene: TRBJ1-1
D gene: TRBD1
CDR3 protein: CASSDPGGLNTEAFF
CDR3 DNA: TGTGCCAGCAGCGACCCAGGGGGGCTGAACACTGAAGCTTTCTTT

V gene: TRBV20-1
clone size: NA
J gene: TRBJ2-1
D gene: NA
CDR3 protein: CSVQEGVRYNEQFF
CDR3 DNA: TGCAGTGTCCAGGAAGGGGTACGATACAATGAGCAGTTCTTC

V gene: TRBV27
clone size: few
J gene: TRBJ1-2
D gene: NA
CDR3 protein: CASSSDPSYGYTF
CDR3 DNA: TGTGCCAGCAGTTCCGACCCATCCTATGGCTACACCTTC

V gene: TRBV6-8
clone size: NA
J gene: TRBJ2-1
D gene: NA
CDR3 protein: CASSYSTGEGYNEQFF
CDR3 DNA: TGTGCCAGCAGTTACTCGACGGGAGAGGGGTACAATGAGCAGTTCTTC

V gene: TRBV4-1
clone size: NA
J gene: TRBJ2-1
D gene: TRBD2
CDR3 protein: CASSQVDLGLAGGHEQFF
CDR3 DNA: TGCGCCAGCAGCCAAGTAGACCTAGGACTAGCGGGAGGGCACGAGCAGTTCTTC

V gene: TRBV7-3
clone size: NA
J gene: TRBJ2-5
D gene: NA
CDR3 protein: CASSSVPGPQETQYF
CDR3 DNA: TGTGCCAGCAGCTCGGTCCCGGGACCCCAAGAGACCCAGTACTTC

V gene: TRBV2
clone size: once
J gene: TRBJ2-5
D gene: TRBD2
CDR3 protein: CASITSGSPKEQYF
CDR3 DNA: TGTGCCAGCATTACCAGCGGGAGTCCCAAGGAGCAGTACTTC

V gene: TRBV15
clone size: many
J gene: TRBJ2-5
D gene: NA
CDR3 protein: CAIGRTRSVETQYF
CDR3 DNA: TGTGCCATTGGGAGGACAAGGTCTGTGGAAACCCAGTACTTC

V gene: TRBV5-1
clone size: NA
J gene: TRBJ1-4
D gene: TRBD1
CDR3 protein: CASSLESGGGEKLFF
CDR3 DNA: TGCGCCAGCAGCTTGGAGTCAGGGGGCGGTGAAAAACTGTTTTTT

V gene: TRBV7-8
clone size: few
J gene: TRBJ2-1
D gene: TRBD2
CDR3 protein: CASSFRTSGGVYNEQFF
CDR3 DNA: TGTGCCAGCAGCTTCAGGACTAGCGGGGGGGTGTACAATGAGCAGTTCTTC

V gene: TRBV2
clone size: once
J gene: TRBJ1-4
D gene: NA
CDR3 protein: CASKRDKSEKLFF
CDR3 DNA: TGTGCCAGCAAAAGGGACAAGAGTGAAAAACTGTTTTTT

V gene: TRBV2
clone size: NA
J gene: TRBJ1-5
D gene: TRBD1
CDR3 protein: CASRMTGDISNQPQHF
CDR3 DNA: TGTGCCAGCAGGATGACAGGGGATATTAGCAATCAGCCCCAGCATTTT

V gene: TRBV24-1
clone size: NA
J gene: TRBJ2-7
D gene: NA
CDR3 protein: CATSETEYNEQYF
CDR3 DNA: TGTGCCACCAGTGAGACAGAGTACAATGAGCAGTACTTC

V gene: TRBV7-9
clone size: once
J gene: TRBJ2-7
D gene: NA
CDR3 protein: CASSLARVRDNDEQYF
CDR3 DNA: TGTGCCAGCAGCTTAGCGCGCGTGAGGGATAACGACGAGCAGTACTTC